The 9 T cell receptor beta chains below all came from one sample that was sequenced in a study of T cell clones after liver transplantation. Produced via immunoSEQ multiplex PCR; TCRdb's table is partial and in-frame only. The repertoire holds some 34,000 clones, with 90% to 95% as singletons. The specimen was CD8+ T cells from blood, collected 12 months after liver transplant. The receptors derive from a human patient who received a liver transplant. Among the T cells, some may be from the graft donor.

The J gene is TRBJ1-5, the V gene TRBV7-8; D gene ambiguous. The CDR3 loop spans 12 amino acids. V was pared by 1 base and J by 3 bases, with 1 base between. Germline assignment: CDR1 SGHVS and CDR2 FQNEAQ. The CDR3 DNA reads as TGTGCCAGCAGCTTAGACAATCAGCCCCAGCATTTT. It specifies CASSLDNQPQHF. Full variable domain (rest looked up from reference TRBV7-8 and TRBJ1-5): GAGVSQSPRYKVAKRGQDVALRCDPISGHVSLFWYQQALGQGPEFLTYFQNEAQLDKSGLPSDRFFAERPEGSVSTLKIQRTQQEDSAVYLCASSLDNQPQHFGDGTRLSIL.

The gene calls are TRBV11-3 and TRBJ2-1, with D tentatively TRBD1 (5 bases). The V gene lost 6 bases and the J gene lost 7 bases, with 19 bases spanning the gap. The germline gives CDR1 SGHNT, CDR2 YENEEA. The CDR3 contains 15 residues. CDR3 DNA sequence: TGTGCCAGCAGGGACATTAGTGAATCGAGGAATGAGCAGTTCTTC. This gives the protein CASRDISESRNEQFF.

This sequence joins TRBV4-3 and TRBJ2-1; 9 bases match TRBD2. CDR3 size: 18 residues. From germline, CDR1 is LGHNA and CDR2 YSLEER. With V trimmed by 0 bases and J by 4 bases, 10 bases remained unmatched. CDR3 residues: CASSQDQGSSGMYNEQFF. The CDR3, as DNA: TGCGCCAGCAGCCAAGATCAGGGGTCTAGCGGGATGTACAATGAGCAGTTCTTC.

The CDR3 sequence is CASGQMNTEAFF. CDR3 in DNA: TGTGCCAGCGGCCAGATGAACACTGAAGCTTTCTTT. The chain recombines TRBV27 with TRBJ1-1; D call uncertain. V lost 8 bases, J lost 0 bases, and 7 bases lay in between. The CDR3 sequence is 12 residues long. In germline, CDR1 is MNHEY, CDR2 SMNVEV (reference sequence).

This CDR3 reads CASSLWVVEGGLNTEAFF. In DNA, the CDR3 is TGTGCCAGCAGTTTATGGGTCGTAGAGGGAGGGTTGAACACTGAAGCTTTCTTT. V is TRBV28 and J is TRBJ1-1; no firm D call. This CDR3 comprises 18 residues. The germline V and J ends were trimmed by 0 bases and 0 bases, with 17 bases remaining between them. Germline V gene lookup returns CDR1 MDHEN and CDR2 SYDVKM.

This clone was recorded only once. V gene TRBV28 combines with J gene TRBJ2-2, with no clear D. The CDR3 length is 19 residues. The V end lost 3 bases, the J end lost 1 base, and 21 bases lay between the germline ends. Germline CDR1 reads MDHEN; CDR2 reads SYDVKM. CDR3 coding DNA: TGTGCCAGCAGTTTCCCCCTCGACCAGACGTGGCAGAACACCGGGGAGCTGTTTTTT. It codes for CASSFPLDQTWQNTGELFF.

The gene calls are TRBV15 and TRBJ2-1, with D unresolved. Germline V gene sequence: CDR1 LNHNV, CDR2 YYDKDF (reference sequence). The CDR3 has 16 amino acids. With 2 bases removed from V and 5 bases from J, the gap between germline ends came to 16 bases. CDR3 in DNA: TGTGCCACCAGCAGACCCTGGGCGGCATTTGACAATGAGCAGTTCTTC. As protein: CATSRPWAAFDNEQFF.

The rearrangement uses TRBV19 and TRBJ2-1; 7 nucleotides agree with TRBD1. V trimming: 5 bases; J trimming: 8 bases; junction bases outside the gene matches: 9. Germline CDR1 is LNHDA and CDR2 is SQIVND (reference sequence). The CDR3 totals 14 residues. The CDR3 reads CASSPRQGWDEQFF. In nucleotides, the CDR3 is TGTGCCAGTAGTCCGCGACAGGGCTGGGATGAGCAGTTCTTC. The entire variable domain, with the rest obtained from reference TRBV19 and TRBJ2-1, is as follows: DGGITQSPKYLFRKEGQNVTLSCEQNLNHDAMYWYRQDPGQGLRLIYYSQIVNDFQKGDIAEGYSVSREKKESFPLTVTSAQKNPTAFYLCASSPRQGWDEQFFGPGTRLTVL.

The genes are TRBV2 and TRBJ1-1; 8 bases are shared with TRBD1. Germline V gene data show CDR1 as SNHLY and CDR2 as FYNNEI. The CDR3 length is 16 residues. The trim removed 6 bases at V and 1 base at J, leaving 10 bases unmatched. The CDR3 sequence: CASSATRTGPNTEAFF. CDR3 nucleotides: TGTGCCAGCAGCGCTACCAGGACAGGGCCGAACACTGAAGCTTTCTTT.